Listed here are 31 T cell receptor beta chains from one sample, sequenced in a study of patients and donors after allogeneic stem cell transplantation. TCRdb fed the RT-PCR reads into MiXCR, producing one record per CDR3 protein. Altogether about a million distinct CDR3 sequences are present, under 20% being singletons, with the ten largest covering around 5.5%. Source material: blood, either unsorted or a sorted T cell fraction (not recorded which). Every receptor here comes from a human donor who was either an allogeneic HSCT recipient or a stem cell or donor lymphocyte infusion donor (not recorded which). It is not recorded whose cells these are; they may come from a transplant donor.

This clonotype was picked up a small number of times. The chain recombines TRBV12-3 or TRBV12-4 with TRBJ1-2, with D tentatively TRBD1 (5 bases). Trimming pared 6 bases from V and 4 bases from J, leaving 12 bases between. The CDR3 is 13 residues long. CDR3 DNA sequence: TGTGCCAGCAGCCGACAGCTTGGCTATGGCTACACCTTC. This translates into CASSRQLGYGYTF.

The chain uses TRBV10-2 and TRBJ2-1, with 13 bases matching TRBD2. This CDR3 contains 17 residues. V lost 6 bases and J lost 0; bases outside the gene matches: 5. Germline values: CDR1 WSHSY, CDR2 SAAADI. CDR3: CASSRTSGRSSYNEQFF. DNA for the CDR3: TGCGCCAGCAGCAGGACTAGCGGGAGAAGCTCCTACAATGAGCAGTTCTTC.

This clonotype was seen many times. The genes are TRBV20-1 and TRBJ2-1; 7 positions match TRBD2. The CDR3 length is 13 residues. Germline loops: CDR1 DFQATT, CDR2 SNEGSKA (reference sequence). The chain's CDR3 is CSPLGGGYNEQFF. The CDR3 DNA sequence: TGCAGCCCCCTTGGCGGGGGATACAATGAGCAGTTCTTC.

This clonotype came up a few times. The chain links TRBV4-2 to TRBJ2-3, with D possibly matching TRBD2 (5 bases). Trimming shortened V by 4 bases and J by 4 bases, and 15 bases separated the two germline ends. The CDR3 has 15 amino acids. The germline gives CDR1 LGHNA, CDR2 YNFKEQ. The CDR3 sequence: CASSLSSTTSDTQYF. The CDR3, as DNA: TGTGCCAGCAGCCTTTCCTCGACTACTTCAGATACGCAGTATTTT.

There are a few counts of this clonotype. The rearrangement uses TRBV2 and TRBJ1-1; D gene unclear. The ends were cut back, 8 bases at V and 4 bases at J, with 11 bases in the middle. Per the germline V gene, CDR1 is SNHLY and CDR2 is FYNNEI. This CDR3 is 12 amino acids long. This CDR3 reads CASLAGSTEAFF. The CDR3 region has the DNA TGTGCCAGCCTTGCCGGTAGCACTGAAGCTTTCTTT. Looking up the rest from reference TRBV2 and TRBJ1-1 gives the full variable domain: EPEVTQTPSHQVTQMGQEVILRCVPISNHLYFYWYRQILGQKVEFLVSFYNNEISEKSEIFDDQFSVERPDGSNFTLKIRSTKLEDSAMYFCASLAGSTEAFFGQGTRLTVV.

This clonotype was seen only a few times. A read error may be the cause here, since a much bigger clone is one base away. The chain recombines TRBV10-3 with TRBJ2-3; TRBD2 agrees at 7 bases. CDR3 length: 15 residues. Trimming cost V 3 bases and J 1 base; bases outside gene matches: 4. CDR1 and CDR2 (germline): ENHRY, SYGVKD. DNA of the CDR3: TGTGCCATCAGTGAAGCGGGGAGTGGCACAGATACGCAGTATTTT. Its translation: CAISEAGSGTDTQYF.

The rearrangement links TRBV6-2 or TRBV6-3 to TRBJ1-1; TRBD1 is a possible D gene (5 bases). CDR1 MNHEY and CDR2 SVGEGT come from the germline V gene. V gave up 2 bases and J gave up 2 bases, with 12 bases separating them. The CDR3 extends over 15 amino acids. CDR3 region: CASSYAGHPNTEAFF. The CDR3 DNA reads as TGTGCCAGCAGTTACGCAGGACACCCAAACACTGAAGCTTTCTTT.

The rearrangement joins TRBV20-1 to TRBJ2-7; D is perhaps TRBD2 (7 bases). The CDR3 spans 15 residues. The V gene lost 3 bases and the J gene lost 1 base, with 16 bases spanning the gap. Germline values: CDR1 DFQATT, CDR2 SNEGSKA (reference sequence). The CDR3 sequence is CSASTGTKKSYEQYF. The CDR3 DNA is TGCAGTGCTAGTACAGGGACTAAGAAATCCTACGAGCAGTACTTC.

Only a few counts were recorded for this clonotype. The chain is built from TRBV12-3 or TRBV12-4 and TRBJ2-5; 8 bases are a match to TRBD2. CDR3 length: 14 amino acids. With V trimmed by 6 bases and J by 5 bases, 8 bases remained unmatched. CDR3 loop: CASSPAGAGETQYF. For the CDR3, the DNA is TGTGCCAGCAGCCCAGCGGGGGCAGGGGAGACCCAGTACTTC.

This chain links TRBV11-3 with TRBJ1-1; D may be TRBD1 (5 bases). This CDR3 region has 14 residues. Trimming stripped 5 bases from V and 6 bases from J, with 16 bases between. Germline-derived CDR1 and CDR2 are SGHNT and YENEEA. CDR3 sequence: CASSAVPWGAEAFF. CDR3 nucleotides: TGTGCCAGCAGCGCCGTCCCATGGGGGGCTGAAGCTTTCTTT.

The V call is TRBV5-1, the J call TRBJ2-6; possibly TRBD1 for D (5 bases). Deletions cut 4 bases from V and 0 bases from J, with 14 bases between. The CDR3 has 17 residues. Germline CDR1 SGHRS, CDR2 YFSETQ. CDR3: CASSIRQTSSGANVLTF. The DNA of the CDR3 is TGCGCCAGCAGCATAAGACAGACCAGCTCTGGGGCCAACGTCCTGACTTTC.

The chain carries TRBV3-1 and TRBJ2-5; the D is unclear. Germline lookup yields CDR1 LGHDT and CDR2 YNNKEL (reference sequence). The CDR3 totals 11 residues. V was pared by 8 bases and J by 7 bases, with 11 bases between. The CDR3 bases are TGTGCCAGCCGCCTTTCTAGGACCCAGTACTTC. Translated: CASRLSRTQYF.

This chain connects TRBV4-3 to TRBJ1-2, with TRBD1 identical over 7 bases. J was trimmed by 2 bases and V by 2 bases; bases with no gene match: 8. Germline V lookup: CDR1 LGHNA, CDR2 YSLEER. The CDR3 is 16 residues long. As DNA, the CDR3 is TGCGCCAGCAGCCAACCGACAGGGAAGGGAAACTATGGCTACACCTTC. It encodes CASSQPTGKGNYGYTF.

This chain connects TRBV12-3 or TRBV12-4 to TRBJ2-5; 7 bases are shared with TRBD2. Losses at the gene ends were 8 bases for V and 2 bases for J; bases not matched to a gene: 5. The CDR3 loop spans 13 amino acids. Here the CDR3 reads CASGAGDQETQYF. For the CDR3, the DNA is TGTGCCAGCGGTGCGGGGGATCAAGAGACCCAGTACTTC.

This clonotype was seen a handful of times. This chain links TRBV27 with TRBJ2-2, with TRBD2 matching 8 bases. There are 15 residues in the CDR3. Germline loops: CDR1 MNHEY, CDR2 SMNVEV (reference sequence). V shed 3 bases and J 5 bases; nucleotides not matched to a gene: 5. CDR3 bases: TGTGCCAGCAGTTTTTGGGCTAGCGGGACCGGGGAGCTGTTTTTT. Encoded protein: CASSFWASGTGELFF.

This clonotype was counted a few times. The rearrangement links TRBV19 to TRBJ1-2, with unresolved D. CDR1 and CDR2 from the germline V gene are LNHDA and SQIVND (reference sequence). The CDR3 is made up of 13 amino acids. Trimming took off 7 bases at V and 2 bases at J, with 11 bases between the two ends. The CDR3 DNA sequence: TGTGCCAGTACCATGATCTCGAACTATGGCTACACCTTC. This translates into CASTMISNYGYTF.

A few counts support this clonotype. The V and J genes are TRBV12-3 or TRBV12-4 and TRBJ1-3; D possibly corresponds to TRBD1 (6 bases). V lost 7 bases to trimming and J lost 1 base, with 11 bases between them. This CDR3 has 14 amino acids. The CDR3 region is CASKGGQSGNTIYF. CDR3 bases: TGTGCCAGCAAGGGGGGCCAATCTGGAAACACCATATATTTT.

The V call is TRBV12-3 or TRBV12-4, the J call TRBJ2-1, with D unclear. Trimming took 3 bases from V and 8 from J, leaving 17 bases between them. This CDR3 is 15 amino acids long. CDR3 protein: CASSFDSSLYDEQFF. In nucleotides, the CDR3 is TGTGCCAGCAGTTTCGATTCCTCCCTGTACGATGAGCAGTTCTTC.

The rearrangement joins TRBV20-1 to TRBJ2-2; the D gene is possibly TRBD2 (6 bases). V gave up 1 base and J gave up 5 bases, with 11 bases separating them. This CDR3 has 14 amino acids. Germline values: CDR1 DFQATT, CDR2 SNEGSKA (reference sequence). CDR3 amino acids: CSARVRGRTGELFF. Here the CDR3 DNA reads TGCAGTGCTAGAGTACGGGGGAGAACCGGGGAGCTGTTTTTT.

This clonotype was seen a handful of times. V is TRBV6-5 and J is TRBJ2-5; D gene ambiguous. The ends were cut back, 4 bases at V and 1 base at J, with 16 bases in the middle. This CDR3 spans 16 amino acids. CDR1 MNHEY and CDR2 SVGAGI come from the germline V gene. The CDR3 sequence: CASSSLWRIAQETQYF. CDR3 coding DNA: TGTGCCAGCAGTTCCCTCTGGAGAATCGCCCAAGAGACCCAGTACTTC.

V and J are TRBV29-1 and TRBJ2-5; D is unresolved. The CDR3 contains 14 residues. The V end lost 3 bases, the J end lost 5 bases, and 16 bases lay between the germline ends. CDR1 and CDR2 (germline): SQVTM, ANQGSEA. CDR3 region: CSVDIGLVGETQYF. DNA for the CDR3: TGCAGCGTTGATATCGGGCTAGTTGGGGAGACCCAGTACTTC. The entire variable domain, with the rest obtained from reference TRBV29-1 and TRBJ2-5, is as follows: SAVISQKPSRDICQRGTSLTIQCQVDSQVTMMFWYRQQPGQSLTLIATANQGSEATYESGFVIDKFPISRPNLTFSTLTVSNMSPEDSSIYLCSVDIGLVGETQYFGPGTRLLVL.

In its sample, this clonotype was seen a few times. The V and J genes are TRBV15 and TRBJ1-1, with 7 positions matching TRBD1. The length of the CDR3 is 18 residues. V trimming: 5 bases; J trimming: 0 bases; junction bases outside the gene matches: 15. Germline values: CDR1 LNHNV, CDR2 YYDKDF (reference sequence). CDR3 DNA: TGTGCCACCAGCGGGGGAGGGACAGAGCTCAACATGAACACTGAAGCTTTCTTT. Its translation is CATSGGGTELNMNTEAFF. Drawing the rest from reference TRBV15 and TRBJ1-1, the complete variable domain is DAMVIQNPRYQVTQFGKPVTLSCSQTLNHNVMYWYQQKSSQAPKLLFHYYDKDFNNEADTPDNFQSRRPNTSFCFLDIRSPGLGDTAMYLCATSGGGTELNMNTEAFFGQGTRLTVV.

This clonotype has only one observation. J is TRBJ1-6 and V is TRBV5-6; no clear D gene. Trimming shortened V by 1 base and J by 9 bases, and 20 bases separated the two germline ends. The CDR3 contains 17 residues. Germline CDR1 is SGHDT and CDR2 is YYEEEE. Written as DNA, the CDR3 is TGTGCCAGCAGCTTGAGACATCGGGGAGGGATAGGTTCACCCCTCCACTTT. It translates to CASSLRHRGGIGSPLHF.

V is TRBV4-2 and J is TRBJ2-2, with TRBD1 matching 7 bases. This CDR3 is built from 16 residues. J was trimmed by 2 bases and V by 3 bases; bases with no gene match: 6. The germline CDR1 and CDR2 sequences are LGHNA and YNFKEQ. The chain's CDR3 is CASSHETGTNTGELFF. The CDR3 DNA sequence: TGTGCCAGCAGCCATGAGACAGGGACAAACACCGGGGAGCTGTTTTTT.

This rearrangement joins TRBV27 to TRBJ2-4; no firm D call. The V gene lost 0 bases and the J gene lost 0 bases, with 12 bases spanning the gap. The length of the CDR3 is 17 residues. Germline lookup yields CDR1 MNHEY and CDR2 SMNVEV (reference sequence). Here the CDR3 reads CASSLSRGSPAKNIQYF. The CDR3 DNA is TGTGCCAGCAGTTTATCGAGAGGTAGCCCAGCCAAAAACATTCAGTACTTC.

This clonotype was picked up a small number of times. The rearrangement links TRBV20-1 to TRBJ2-3; 13 bases are a match to TRBD2. Unmatched junction bases numbered 10, after V lost 4 bases and J lost 6 bases. This CDR3 has 16 residues. Germline CDR1 reads DFQATT; CDR2 reads SNEGSKA (reference sequence). CDR3 sequence: CSAIAQTSGGADTQYF. For the CDR3, the DNA is TGCAGTGCTATCGCCCAAACTAGCGGGGGGGCCGATACGCAGTATTTT.

This clonotype was picked up a small number of times. The V and J genes are TRBV2 and TRBJ1-1; D gene ambiguous. The CDR3 is made up of 15 amino acids. V lost 5 bases to trimming and J lost 1 base, with 14 bases between them. Germline CDR1 and CDR2: SNHLY and FYNNEI. The CDR3 reads CASSLDQNPNTEAFF. The CDR3 DNA sequence: TGTGCCAGCAGTCTAGATCAGAACCCGAACACTGAAGCTTTCTTT.

The V and J genes are TRBV3-1 and TRBJ2-1, with D tentatively TRBD1 (5 bases). The CDR3 loop spans 16 amino acids. The germline V gene has CDR1 LGHDT and CDR2 YNNKEL (reference sequence). Trimming removed 1 base from V and 0 bases from J, with 10 bases in between. The CDR3 DNA is TGTGCCAGCAGCCAAGGGGGCTCGAGCTCCTACAATGAGCAGTTCTTC. Amino acids: CASSQGGSSSYNEQFF.

There are a few counts of this clonotype. The CDR3 DNA reads TGTGCCAGCAGTTTAGCGTCGAAGGGGAACACTGAAGCTTTCTTT. Translating gives CASSLASKGNTEAFF. The V call is TRBV12-3 or TRBV12-4, the J call TRBJ1-1; D call uncertain. CDR3 length: 15 residues. Trimming shortened V by 0 bases and J by 1 base, and 9 bases separated the two germline ends.

The chain is built from TRBV19 and TRBJ2-3; no definite D call. CDR3 length: 13 residues. In germline, CDR1 is LNHDA, CDR2 SQIVND (reference sequence). The germline V and J ends were trimmed by 2 bases and 4 bases, with 7 bases remaining between them. CDR3 bases: TGTGCCAGTAGTATAAGATTCCCAGATACGCAGTATTTT. Amino acids: CASSIRFPDTQYF.

The gene calls are TRBV5-6 and TRBJ1-2; D remains unclear. Trimming cost V 6 bases and J 8 bases, with 23 bases left between them. CDR1 and CDR2 (germline): SGHDT, YYEEEE. The CDR3 totals 15 residues. The CDR3 region is CASTLGAVGPRGYTF. The CDR3 DNA reads TGTGCCAGCACCCTTGGAGCGGTAGGGCCGCGGGGCTACACCTTC.